The clone carrying this T cell receptor (beta chain) was found many times. Its specificity is unknown. These data belong to a study of T-cell reconstitution after alpha-beta-depleted transplantation in children. General observations from the study: At the one-year point after transplant, T-cell counts and TCRbeta diversity were found to come mostly from T cells that had been newly produced. The high TCRbeta diversity at day 60 in some patients came from surviving recipient T cells and thymic progenitors. Several hundred rapidly expanded clones from non-depleted graft cells reportedly supplied alpha-beta T cells about two months post-transplant.

Germline assignment: CDR1 SGHDT and CDR2 YYEEEE. The length of the CDR3 is 14 residues. With V trimmed by 3 bases and J by 7 bases, 3 bases remained unmatched. Library preparation (for TCRbeta) was performed with unique molecular identifiers. TCRdb reanalysed the PCR reads using MiXCR and keeps one entry per CDR3 protein. This sample carries 100,000 to 130,000 distinct CDR3 sequences, around 6.4% of them seen once, and the ten largest clones take 23%. The chain uses TRBV5-6 and TRBJ2-7, with 14 positions matching TRBD2. The receptor's source is a male patient between 2 and 15 years old who had a stem cell transplant for acute lymphoblastic leukemia, so the T cells may come from the graft donor. Sequencing used PBMCs, mostly from graft donor cells, obtained 360 days after TCRalphabeta/CD19-depleted stem cell transplant. The CDR3 loop reads CASSWTSGRREQYF. DNA of the CDR3: TGTGCCAGCAGCTGGACTAGCGGGAGGAGAGAGCAGTACTTC. Full variable domain (rest looked up from reference TRBV5-6 and TRBJ2-7): DAGVTQSPTHLIKTRGQQVTLRCSPKSGHDTVSWYQQALGQGPQFIFQYYEEEERQRGNFPDRFSGHQFPNYSSELNVNALLLGDSALYLCASSWTSGRREQYFGPGTRLTVT.